Included here is one T cell receptor beta chain sequence, with context. Its antigen is unknown. The entry originates in a study of shared clonotypes between healthy human individuals. Regarding the study as a whole: Generation probability values for non-shared clonotypes were lower than those for clonotypes shared by all four donors.

Subsets obtained from CD4+ cells comprised CD45RA+ naive and CD45RA-negative memory cells. Tens of thousands of T cell genomes (about 210 ng DNA) went into each sorted-subset replicate. TCRdb keeps only in-frame clones here, not all; method: immunoSEQ multiplex PCR. Of a few million clones in the sample, under 95% were seen once. Trimming took off 1 base at V and 0 bases at J, with 10 bases between the two ends. The CDR3 has 16 residues. In germline, CDR1 is MDHEN, CDR2 SYDVKM. Sequencing used naive CD4+ T cells from PBMCs. Regarding subset: CD45RA+ positively selected. The chain uses TRBV28 and TRBJ1-3, with unresolved D. The clonotype originates from a man younger than 30 in good health. Some clones in this sample may be carry-over from other donors' samples. CDR3 loop: CASSLSIGGSGNTIYF. The CDR3 nucleotides are TGTGCCAGCAGTTTATCAATCGGTGGCTCTGGAAACACCATATATTTT.